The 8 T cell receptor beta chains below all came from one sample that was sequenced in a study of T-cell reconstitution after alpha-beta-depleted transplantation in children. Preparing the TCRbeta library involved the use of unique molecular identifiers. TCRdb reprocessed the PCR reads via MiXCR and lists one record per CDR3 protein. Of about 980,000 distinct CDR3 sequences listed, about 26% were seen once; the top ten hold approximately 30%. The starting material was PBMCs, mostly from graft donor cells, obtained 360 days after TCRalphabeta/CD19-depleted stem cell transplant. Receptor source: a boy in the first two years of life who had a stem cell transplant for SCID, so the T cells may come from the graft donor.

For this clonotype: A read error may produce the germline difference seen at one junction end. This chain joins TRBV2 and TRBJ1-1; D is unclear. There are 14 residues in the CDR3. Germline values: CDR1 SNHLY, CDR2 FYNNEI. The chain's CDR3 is CASSVSLGDTEAFF. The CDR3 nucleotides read TGTGCCAGCAGTGTAAGCCTGGGTGACACTGAAGCTTTTTTT. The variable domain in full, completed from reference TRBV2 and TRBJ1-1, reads EPEVTQTPSHQVTQMGQEVILRCVPISNHLYFYWYRQILGQKVEFLVSFYNNEISEKSEIFDDQFSVERPDGSNFTLKIRSTKLEDSAMYFCASSVSLGDTEAFFGQGTRLTVV.

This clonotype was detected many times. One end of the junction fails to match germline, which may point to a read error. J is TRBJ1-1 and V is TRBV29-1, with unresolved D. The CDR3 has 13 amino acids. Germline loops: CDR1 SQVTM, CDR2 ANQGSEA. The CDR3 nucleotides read TGCAGCGTCGAAGTCGGAAGGGACACTGAAGCTTTCTTT. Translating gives CSVEVGRDTEAFF.

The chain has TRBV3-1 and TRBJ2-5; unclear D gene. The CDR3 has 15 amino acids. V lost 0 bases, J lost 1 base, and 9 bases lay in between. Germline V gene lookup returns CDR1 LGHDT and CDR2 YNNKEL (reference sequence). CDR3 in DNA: TGTGCCAGCAGCCAAGAGGCCTACCTCCAAGAGACCCAGTACTTC. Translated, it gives CASSQEAYLQETQYF.

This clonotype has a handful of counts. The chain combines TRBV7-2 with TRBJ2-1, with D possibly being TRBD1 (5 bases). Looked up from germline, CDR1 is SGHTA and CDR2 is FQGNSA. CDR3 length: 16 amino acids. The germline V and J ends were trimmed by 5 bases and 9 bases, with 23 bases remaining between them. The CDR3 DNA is TGTGCCAGCAGCCTTACAGGCTCCCCAGTTACAATTGAGCAGTTCTTC. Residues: CASSLTGSPVTIEQFF.

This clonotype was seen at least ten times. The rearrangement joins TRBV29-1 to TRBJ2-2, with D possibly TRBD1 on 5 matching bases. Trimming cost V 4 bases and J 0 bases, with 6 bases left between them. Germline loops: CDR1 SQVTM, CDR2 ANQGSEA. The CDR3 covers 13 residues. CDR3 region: CSVGRANTGELFF. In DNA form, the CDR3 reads TGCAGCGTTGGCAGGGCGAACACCGGGGAGCTGTTTTTT.

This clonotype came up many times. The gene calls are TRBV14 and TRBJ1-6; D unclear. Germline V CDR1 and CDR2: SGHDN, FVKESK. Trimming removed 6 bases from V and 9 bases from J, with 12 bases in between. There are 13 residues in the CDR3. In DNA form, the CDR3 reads TGTGCCAGCAGTCAAAGGCAATTTTCACCCCTCCACTTT. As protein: CASSQRQFSPLHF.

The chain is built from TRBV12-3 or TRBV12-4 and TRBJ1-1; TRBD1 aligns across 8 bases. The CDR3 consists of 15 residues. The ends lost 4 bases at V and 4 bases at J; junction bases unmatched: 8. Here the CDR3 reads CASSSTGGFVTEAFF. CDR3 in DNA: TGTGCCAGCAGTTCCACAGGGGGGTTCGTCACTGAAGCTTTCTTT.

The CDR3 loop reads CASSPQGRRYTDTQYF. Written as DNA, the CDR3 is TGTGCCAGCTCACCACAGGGCCGACGTTACACAGATACGCAGTATTTT. V usage is TRBV18 and J usage is TRBJ2-3, with D unclear. The V end was cut by 1 base, the J end by 2 bases, with 13 bases between. Germline CDR1 reads KGHSH; CDR2 reads LQKENI. There are 16 residues in the CDR3.